Given below is one TCR beta chain in context. This entry comes from a study of PD-L1 blockade in urothelial cancer. Turning to the study itself: Patients commenced intravenous atezolizumab, 1,200 mg every 3 weeks, in 2014.

The V gene's germline CDR1 is SNHLY and CDR2 FYNNEI. The V end was cut by 7 bases, the J end by 4 bases, with 17 bases between. The CDR3 is 15 amino acids. Clones were sequenced by immunoSEQ multiplex PCR, and TCRdb holds only the in-frame ones, with some missing. Of roughly 56,000 clones detected, roughly 80% appear once; the ten largest clones hold 3.5% to 4.5%. The origin of this receptor is a man in his 70s with urothelial cancer. The gene calls are TRBV2 and TRBJ2-1; maybe TRBD1 (6 bases). The starting material was PBMCs, obtained around atezolizumab (anti-PD-L1) treatment. The CDR3 region is CASTGLGTQYNEQFF. CDR3 DNA: TGTGCCAGCACGGGGTTGGGGACACAGTACAATGAGCAGTTCTTC.